The 9 T cell receptor beta chains below were found in one sample sequenced in a study of vaccination effects on CD4 cells after COVID-19. Their antigens remain unidentified. Isolating CD4+ T cells followed about 10 days of culture. Participants each got two BNT162b2 or mRNA-1273 vaccine doses. Assay used: immunoSEQ multiplex PCR; TCRdb lists only in-frame clones, some missing. The sample includes fewer than 75,000 clones, about four fifths seen only once; the top ten take about 4.5%. The sequences come from CD4+ T cells from PBMCs cultured without peptide, collected after COVID-19 vaccination. These receptors all come from a human donor who received a COVID-19 vaccine.

This clone was detected a few times. This chain joins TRBV6-5 and TRBJ1-6, with D tentatively TRBD1 (5 bases). The CDR3 contains 14 residues. Trimming took off 2 bases at V and 7 bases at J, with 9 bases between the two ends. Germline V lookup: CDR1 MNHEY, CDR2 SVGAGI. CDR3 nucleotide sequence: TGTGCCAGCAGTTACGGGGCGCGGAATTCACCCCTCCACTTT. Translating it yields CASSYGARNSPLHF.

This clone was detected only a few times. This chain joins TRBV12-5 and TRBJ1-2; D unresolved. Germline V gene sequence: CDR1 LGHNT, CDR2 FRNRAP. V lost 0 bases and J 8 bases, leaving 22 bases between the germline ends. There are 17 residues in the CDR3. The CDR3 nucleotides read TGTGCTAGTGGTTTGGTAGTAGGGCAGGCCCTAGGGATGGGCTACACCTTC. Protein: CASGLVVGQALGMGYTF. Full variable domain (outside the CDR3, taken from reference TRBV12-5 and TRBJ1-2): DARVTQTPRHKVTEMGQEVTMRCQPILGHNTVFWYRQTMMQGLELLAYFRNRAPLDDSGMPKDRFSAEMPDATLATLKIQPSEPRDSAVYFCASGLVVGQALGMGYTFGSGTRLTVV.

The chain couples TRBV6-5 to TRBJ2-1, with D perhaps TRBD1 or TRBD2 (6 bases each). The CDR3 contains 15 residues. Germline assignment: CDR1 MNHEY and CDR2 SVGAGI. V was pared by 2 bases and J by 10 bases, with 18 bases between. This chain's CDR3 is CASSYPGGGGVEQFF. DNA for the CDR3: TGTGCCAGCAGTTACCCTGGGGGCGGAGGGGTCGAGCAGTTCTTC.

The V call is TRBV14, the J call TRBJ2-5; 9 nucleotides match TRBD1. Germline values: CDR1 SGHDN, CDR2 FVKESK. Trimming cost V 4 bases and J 2 bases; bases outside gene matches: 11. The CDR3 contains 17 residues. CDR3 DNA sequence: TGTGCCAGCAGCCCTTTCGCCGGGACAGGGAAGCAAGAGACCCAGTACTTC. Translated: CASSPFAGTGKQETQYF.

This chain joins TRBV12-5 and TRBJ2-5; 7 bases match TRBD2. The junction had 7 bases not matched to a gene; V was cut back by 5 bases and J by 4 bases. Germline V gene data show CDR1 as LGHNT and CDR2 as FRNRAP. CDR3 length equals 14 residues. CDR3: CASGPDGGSETQYF. CDR3 DNA: TGTGCTAGTGGTCCTGACGGGGGGTCAGAGACCCAGTACTTC.

The chain couples TRBV24-1 to TRBJ2-5; 7 nucleotides align to TRBD1. This CDR3 is built from 18 residues. Germline V gene lookup returns CDR1 KGHDR and CDR2 SFDVKD. The ends lost 3 bases at V and 5 bases at J; junction bases unmatched: 17. CDR3 nucleotides: TGTGCCACCAGTGATCCTTCCCTTGGCAGGGGGATTAGGGAGACCCAGTACTTC. Translation gives CATSDPSLGRGIRETQYF.

There are a few counts of this clone. V and J are TRBV19 and TRBJ2-2; possible D gene TRBD1, 6 bases. Germline loops: CDR1 LNHDA, CDR2 SQIVND (reference sequence). The CDR3 extends over 14 amino acids. Trimming removed 7 bases from V and 6 bases from J, with 15 bases in between. CDR3: CASMGTQGAGELFF. Written as DNA, the CDR3 is TGTGCCAGTATGGGGACACAGGGCGCCGGGGAGCTGTTTTTT.

The chain is built from TRBV14 and TRBJ1-2; possible D gene TRBD1, 6 bases. CDR3 size: 13 residues. Germline V lookup: CDR1 SGHDN, CDR2 FVKESK. V was trimmed by 0 bases and J by 5 bases, leaving 7 bases between them. The DNA for the CDR3 is TGTGCCAGCAGCCAAGAGAGGGGGTATGGCTACACCTTC. Its translation: CASSQERGYGYTF.

Here the CDR3 DNA reads TGTGCCAGCAGCTGGGGCGTAATACCTAGCACAGATACGCAGTATTTT. Its translation: CASSWGVIPSTDTQYF. The V call is TRBV6-2 or TRBV6-3, the J call TRBJ2-3; possible D gene TRBD1, 5 bases. Germline CDR1 is MNHEY and CDR2 is SVGEGT. V lost 6 bases to trimming and J lost 0 bases, with 16 bases between them. The CDR3 loop spans 16 amino acids.